The T cell receptor (beta chain) described here comes from a study of blood T cells in healthy people across ages (dated by TCRdb to the mid-2010s). Study-level background: In model experiments, roughly one uniquely barcoded TCR beta cDNA molecule per two T cells was captured by template switching. To track age-related changes in TCR beta repertoire diversity, the study relied on deep sequencing normalized with unique cDNA molecular identifiers. The donors were divided into four age groups: young (average around 15 years), middle-aged (about 39), aged (around 67) and long-lived (around 87). To avoid experimental bias, donors of different ages were spread randomly across the sequencing lanes. The study analyzed two additional independent replicas of 1 million unique cDNA reads from the same blood draw for two donors, one aged 18 to 29 and one aged 80 or older. What the work shows at the level of the full study, not this receptor alone: Conclusive comparison of naive and antigen-experienced compartments was prevented by the profiling of bulk unsorted PBMCs. Donor CMV infection status was unknown, potentially confounding age-related changes in expanded clonotypes. Total diversity estimates from one million sequenced T cells were considered lower bounds and underestimates. As age increased, observed TCR beta diversity per million T cells dropped in a roughly linear way, and a significant reduction was already evident by age 40. Compared with the aged group, the long-lived group had more naive CD4+ T cells, fewer expanded clones and increased TCR diversity, suggesting age selection. Observed TCR beta diversity correlated strongly with the percentage of naive T cells measured by flow cytometry.

The roughly 37 donors, aged about 6 to 100 years, were systemically healthy Caucasian individuals from Russia. Each donor gave approximately 10 milliliters of peripheral blood, collected into EDTA-treated Vacutainer tubes. Ficoll-Paque density-gradient centrifugation was used to isolate PBMCs, with at least 6.5 million per sample. Total RNA was extracted from PBMCs with Trizol reagent, with at least 5 micrograms obtained per sample. The percentages of naive CD45RAhigh/CD27high T cells were determined by flow cytometry on a PBMC aliquot from every donor. Concerning this clonotype: No cognate antigen has been identified for it. An end of the junction does not agree with germline; a read error may underlie this.

CDR1 and CDR2 are drawn from the germline V gene: MNHEY, SVGAGI. The CDR3 contains 15 residues, cysteine and phenylalanine counted. Only the CDR3 part of the read is kept: 45 bases, read in frame from the first base. Library generation was performed with 5' RACE. TCRdb records Illumina HiSeq 2500 as the sequencer. A second PCR of roughly 6 to 11 cycles was run with a J-beta primer mix and a sample-barcoded 5' primer. A unique molecular identifier was introduced onto each TCR beta cDNA molecule by a template-switch 5' adaptor carrying 12 random nucleotides. Each sample yielded at least 2.5 million CDR3-containing paired-end reads. The Mint cDNA synthesis kit, primed by a TRBC-specific oligonucleotide, was used to synthesize first-strand cDNA from all RNA. Following uracil-DNA glycosylase treatment, a first 18-cycle PCR with universal primers M1SS and BC2_uni_R was performed on all cDNA. As for the original processing: For normalization, 1 million high-quality reads, each with a distinct molecular identifier, were randomly selected from each sample. Reads sharing molecular identifiers were discarded rather than binned into consensus sequences. MiTCR, set to a Q25 quality threshold and the strictest error-elimination algorithm, was used for CDR3 identification, clonotype clustering and error correction. A nonparametric unseen species model using Euler transformation provided a lower-bound estimate of total TCR beta diversity. TCRdb trimmed the raw reads at Q25, called clones with MiXCR and kept productive beta chains. CDR3 protein sequences are deduplicated, and each keeps its most common genes and DNA. The V and J calls shown here were made by TCRdb, not taken from the authors' results. The sample includes 1.5 million to 2 million distinct CDR3 sequences, with approximately 28% observed a single time. 7.7% of the sample rests with the top ten.

The sample was blood. The origin of this receptor is a woman aged 30 to 39 in good health. Recombination joined TRBV6-5 with TRBJ2-3; TRBD2 matches 11 bases in the middle. The CDR3 protein is CASSLAGGRLGTRYF. The nucleotide sequence reads TGTGCCAGCAGTCTAGCGGGGGGCCGTTTGGGCACGCGGTATTTT.